A single sample gave rise to the 13 T cell receptor beta chains below, sequenced in a study of T-cell memory formation after mild COVID-19. TCRdb recomputed calls from the 5' RACE reads with MiXCR, one row per CDR3 protein. This table has approximately 60,000 distinct CDR3 sequences, more than 8% appearing once. The sequencing input was PBMCs or a T cell subset sorted from them (not recorded which). The receptors come from a man aged 18 to 29 who had mild COVID-19 (a few samples of this study predate the infection). Cell type and time point are not known.

This clonotype was seen more than once but under ten times. The rearrangement links TRBV5-1 to TRBJ2-1; D assignment may be TRBD1 or TRBD2 (5 bases each). Between the trimmed V and J ends, which lost 4 bases and 10 bases, there was a span of 18 bases. Germline CDR1 SGHRS, CDR2 YFSETQ. The CDR3 loop spans 14 amino acids. The CDR3 DNA sequence: TGCGCCAGCAGCACCTTCGCGGTGGGGGAGGAGCAGTTCTTC. This sequence encodes CASSTFAVGEEQFF. Using reference TRBV5-1 and TRBJ2-1 for the parts outside the CDR3, the full variable domain is KAGVTQTPRYLIKTRGQQVTLSCSPISGHRSVSWYQQTPGQGLQFLFEYFSETQRNKGNFPGRFSGRQFSNSRSEMNVSTLELGDSALYLCASSTFAVGEEQFFGPGTRLTVL.

This clonotype was picked up a small number of times. This chain uses TRBV20-1 with TRBJ1-6; 8 bases align to TRBD1. The germline V gene has CDR1 DFQATT and CDR2 SNEGSKA (reference sequence). There are 16 residues in the CDR3. V dropped 5 bases and J dropped 7; count of bases not matched to a gene: 13. The CDR3 spells CSAPRTGSIRNSPLHF. CDR3 in DNA: TGCAGTGCTCCTAGGACAGGGTCTATAAGAAATTCACCCCTCCACTTT.

This rearrangement joins TRBV7-6 to TRBJ2-5; D is possibly TRBD2 (5 bases). Trimming cost V 5 bases and J 5 bases, with 18 bases left between them. CDR1 and CDR2 (germline): SGHVS, FNYEAQ. This CDR3 is 15 amino acids long. The CDR3: CASSAGSGVGETQYF. The CDR3, as DNA: TGTGCCAGCAGCGCGGGTTCCGGGGTAGGGGAGACCCAGTACTTC.

This chain uses TRBV6-2 or TRBV6-3 with TRBJ1-2, with 8 nucleotides matching TRBD1. Per germline, CDR1 MNHEY and CDR2 SVGEGT. CDR3 length equals 14 residues. J gave up 2 bases and V 6 bases, and 5 bases lay outside the gene matches. For the CDR3, the DNA is TGTGCCAGCAGAGGGACAGGAAGCAACTATGGCTACACCTTC. Translation: CASRGTGSNYGYTF.

This sequence joins TRBV20-1 and TRBJ2-1, with 10 bases matching TRBD2. Trimming took 0 bases from V and 4 from J; bases not matched to a gene: 0. CDR1 is DFQATT, CDR2 SNEGSKA, per germline (reference sequence). CDR3 size: 14 residues. The CDR3 DNA is TGCAGTGCTAGAGATAGCGGGGGGTACAATGAGCAGTTCTTC. The encoded protein is CSARDSGGYNEQFF.

The chain is built from TRBV2 and TRBJ2-2; 12 nucleotides align to TRBD2. After removal of 5 bases from V and 2 bases from J, the junction contained 9 bases not matched to a gene. The CDR3 totals 18 residues. Germline V gives CDR1 SNHLY, CDR2 FYNNEI. CDR3 sequence: CASSSLAGGPANTGELFF. CDR3 nucleotide sequence: TGTGCCAGCAGTTCCCTAGCGGGGGGGCCGGCAAACACCGGGGAGCTGTTTTTT.

This clonotype was observed many times. The V gene is TRBV5-5, the J gene TRBJ2-1; 8 positions match TRBD1. Germline V lookup: CDR1 SGHKS, CDR2 YYEKEE (reference sequence). CDR3 size: 15 residues. Germline trimming cut 2 bases from V and 8 bases from J; bases unmatched to any gene: 9. Here the CDR3 reads CASSFTGQGSDEQFF. CDR3 bases: TGTGCCAGCAGCTTCACCGGACAGGGTAGTGATGAGCAGTTCTTC.

The chain carries TRBV3-1 and TRBJ2-2; the match to TRBD1 covers 8 bases. V lost 2 bases and J lost 8; bases outside the gene matches: 7. Germline V lookup: CDR1 LGHDT, CDR2 YNNKEL (reference sequence). The length of the CDR3 is 15 residues. CDR3 in DNA: TGTGCCAGCAGCCAACTGGACAGGGTTAGGGGGGAGCTGTTTTTT. Its translation: CASSQLDRVRGELFF.

The genes are TRBV23-1 and TRBJ2-6; 7 nucleotides align to TRBD1. TRBV23-1 is sorted into the ORF group, with uncertain function. V was clipped by 2 bases and J by 0 bases; unmatched bases: 10. This CDR3 comprises 19 residues. CDR3 sequence reads: CASSQHVETGSSGANVLTF. The CDR3 region has the DNA TGCGCCAGCAGTCAACATGTCGAGACAGGGAGCTCTGGGGCCAACGTCCTGACTTTC.

The table lists this clonotype with many counts. V gene TRBV6-5 combines with J gene TRBJ2-5; D may be TRBD2 (5 bases). V shed 6 bases and J shed 0 bases, with 11 bases lying between them. This CDR3 has 14 residues. CDR1 MNHEY and CDR2 SVGAGI come from the germline V gene. The CDR3 bases are TGTGCCAGCAGAGGCCGGGGATACCAAGAGACCCAGTACTTC. Translated: CASRGRGYQETQYF.

The genes are TRBV7-9 and TRBJ2-2; tentative D call: TRBD1 (6 bases). V was trimmed by 2 bases and J by 6 bases, leaving 13 bases between them. The germline gives CDR1 SEHNR, CDR2 FQNEAQ (reference sequence). CDR3 length: 15 residues. The CDR3 DNA reads as TGTGCCAGCAGCTTATCAGACAGGCTCCCCGGGGAGCTGTTTTTT. Protein sequence: CASSLSDRLPGELFF.

The chain carries TRBV12-3 or TRBV12-4 and TRBJ1-3, with D possibly matching TRBD1 (5 bases). This CDR3 region has 14 residues. The V and J ends lost 5 bases and 3 bases respectively, with 11 bases between them. CDR3 DNA sequence: TGTGCCAGCAGTGGGACGGAACTTGGAAACACCATATATTTT. Its translation is CASSGTELGNTIYF.

The V and J genes are TRBV4-3 and TRBJ1-4; 11 bases match TRBD1. This CDR3 is 16 amino acids long. Losses at the gene ends were 3 bases for V and 7 bases for J; bases not matched to a gene: 7. Germline values: CDR1 LGHNA, CDR2 YSLEER. The CDR3 nucleotides are TGCGCCAGCAGCCAGGATCCGGGACAGGGGGGTGAAAAACTGTTTTTT. It encodes CASSQDPGQGGEKLFF.